This TCR beta chain appears in the sequencing data of a study of T cells after yellow fever vaccination. Whole-study results and caveats: Post-booster reappearance was seen for most primary-vaccination clones (about 96% CD4, about 90% CD8). Though weaker, the secondary response peaked faster, on day 5 versus 15.

With regard to this clonotype: Its antigen remains unknown.

MiXCR was run by TCRdb on the 5' RACE reads, yielding one entry per CDR3 protein. The table shows around 360,000 distinct CDR3 sequences, with around a tenth occurring only once. Germline CDR1 and CDR2: LNHNV and YYDKDF (reference sequence). The CDR3 extends over 18 amino acids. The J segment lost 0 bases and the V segment lost 0 bases, leaving 8 bases of the junction unmatched. Sequenced here: PBMCs, sampled on the day of the first yellow fever vaccination. The chain couples TRBV15 to TRBJ2-3; TRBD2 aligns across 8 bases. This sequence originates from a man younger than 30 who received the YFV17D yellow fever vaccine. The CDR3 here is CATSRDQGGGPSTDTQYF. In nucleotides, the CDR3 is TGTGCCACCAGCAGAGATCAAGGCGGGGGGCCAAGCACAGATACGCAGTATTTT.